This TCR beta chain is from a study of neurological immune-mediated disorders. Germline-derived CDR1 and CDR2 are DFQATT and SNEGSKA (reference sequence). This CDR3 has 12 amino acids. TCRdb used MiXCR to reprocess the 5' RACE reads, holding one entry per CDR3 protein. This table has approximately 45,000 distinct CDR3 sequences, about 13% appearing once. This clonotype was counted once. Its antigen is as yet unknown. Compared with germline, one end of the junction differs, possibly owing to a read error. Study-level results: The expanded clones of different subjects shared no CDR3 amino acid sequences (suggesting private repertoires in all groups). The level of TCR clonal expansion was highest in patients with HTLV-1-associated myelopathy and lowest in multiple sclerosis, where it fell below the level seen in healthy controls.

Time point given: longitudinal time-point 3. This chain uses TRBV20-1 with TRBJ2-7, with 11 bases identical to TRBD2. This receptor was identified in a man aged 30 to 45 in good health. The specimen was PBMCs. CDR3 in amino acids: CSVSGLAGERYF. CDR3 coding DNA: TGCAGTGTATCTGGACTAGCGGGTGAGCGGTACTTC.